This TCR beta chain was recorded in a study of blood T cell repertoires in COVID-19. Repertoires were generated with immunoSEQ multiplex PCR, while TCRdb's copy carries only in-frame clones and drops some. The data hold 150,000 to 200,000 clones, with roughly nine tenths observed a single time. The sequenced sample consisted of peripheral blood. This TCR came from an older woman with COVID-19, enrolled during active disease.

The CDR3 region is CASSQELGDSDYNEQFF. CDR3 bases: TGTGCCAGCAGCCAAGAGCTAGGGGACAGCGATTACAATGAGCAGTTCTTC. This chain connects TRBV3-1 (or the pseudogene TRBV3-2) to TRBJ2-1; 7 nucleotides agree with TRBD1. The CDR3 runs 17 residues. Germline CDR1 reads LGHDT; CDR2 reads YNNKEL (reference sequence). The V and J ends lost 0 bases and 4 bases, in that order; junction bases with no gene match: 9.